What follows are 3 T cell receptor beta chains derived from one specimen sequenced in a study. MiXCR, applied by TCRdb to the 5' RACE reads, yields one record per CDR3 protein. This table has over 9,000 distinct CDR3 sequences, roughly 60% appearing once. Material: tumor-infiltrating memory CD4+ T cells sorted from the breast tumor. Subset here: memory CD4+ T cells, CD4+CD45RO+CD25-. The receptors derive from a female donor with breast cancer.

V gene TRBV20-1 combines with J gene TRBJ2-4, with D tentatively TRBD2 (7 bases). Germline V gene data show CDR1 as DFQATT and CDR2 as SNEGSKA (reference sequence). This CDR3 contains 13 residues. The germline V and J ends were trimmed by 5 bases and 7 bases, with 15 bases remaining between them. CDR3 sequence: CSALRTRGNIQYF. In DNA, the CDR3 is TGCAGTGCTCTTCGGACTAGGGGGAACATTCAGTACTTC.

V is TRBV20-1 and J is TRBJ1-5, with D hard to call. V was cut by 5 bases and J by 5 bases, with 16 bases left in between. The germline CDR1 and CDR2 sequences are DFQATT and SNEGSKA (reference sequence). The CDR3 has 14 residues. Written as DNA, the CDR3 is TGCAGTGCTTGGGCCCGGGCTTCCCATCAGCCCCAGCATTTT. It specifies CSAWARASHQPQHF.

The sample holds a few counts of this clonotype. The CDR3 DNA reads TGTGCCAGCAGACGAACGACAGGGGCTTACGAGCAGTACTTC. It encodes CASRRTTGAYEQYF. This chain uses TRBV12-3 or TRBV12-4 with TRBJ2-7; 8 nucleotides line up with TRBD1. Trimming cost V 6 bases and J 4 bases; bases outside gene matches: 8. This CDR3 region has 14 residues.